One sample yielded the 20 T cell receptor beta chains listed below, sequenced in a study of T cell changes during pregnancy in multiple sclerosis. Libraries were prepared by immunoSEQ multiplex PCR; TCRdb keeps only in-frame clonotypes and omits some of them. The sample contains about 75,000 clones, about 94% of which appear only once. The sequencing here drew on CD4+ T cells from peripheral blood mononuclear cells, taken after pregnancy. The receptors derive from a female donor with multiple sclerosis, enrolled in a pregnancy study.

V and J are TRBV2 and TRBJ2-1, with 8 bases that match TRBD2. Trimming removed 8 bases from V and 7 bases from J; junction bases left unmatched: 22. Germline assignment: CDR1 SNHLY and CDR2 FYNNEI. The length of the CDR3 is 18 residues. In DNA form, the CDR3 reads TGTGCCAGCCGGCGCCAGACCCCGACGCTAGCGGGCGGGAATGAGCAGTTCTTC. Translating it yields CASRRQTPTLAGGNEQFF.

This chain uses TRBV18 with TRBJ1-1, with a possible D match to TRBD1 (6 bases). The CDR3 totals 16 residues. Trimming left V 4 bases short and J 0 bases short, with 15 bases between. Germline assignment: CDR1 KGHSH and CDR2 LQKENI. Written as DNA, the CDR3 is TGTGCCAGCTCACTCGGACAGATGAACATGAACACTGAAGCTTTCTTT. Translating gives CASSLGQMNMNTEAFF.

The V call is TRBV5-1, the J call TRBJ2-6, with TRBD1 identical over 9 bases. V lost 3 bases and J lost 0; bases outside the gene matches: 4. The germline V gene has CDR1 SGHRS and CDR2 YFSETQ. There are 17 residues in the CDR3. CDR3 nucleotide sequence: TGCGCCAGCAGCTCTCGGACAGGGGACTCTGGGGCCAACGTCCTGACTTTC. This sequence encodes CASSSRTGDSGANVLTF.

The CDR3 spells CASSLRSRSSEAFF. The CDR3 DNA reads as TGTGCCAGCAGTTTAAGGTCACGGAGCTCTGAAGCTTTCTTT. The chain joins TRBV27 to TRBJ1-1, with D hard to call. CDR3 length: 14 amino acids. Germline loops: CDR1 MNHEY, CDR2 SMNVEV (reference sequence). Trimming shortened V by 2 bases and J by 6 bases, and 13 bases separated the two germline ends.

V is TRBV12-1 and J is TRBJ2-1; the D call in the table, TRBD2, was not verified against the DNA. TRBV12-1 is described as a pseudogene. The CDR3 is 16 amino acids. The CDR3 region has the DNA TGTGCCAGCAGCTCCGGGACTAGCGGGAGTAACAATGAGCAGTTCTTC. It encodes CASSSGTSGSNNEQFF.

This chain uses TRBV11-2 with TRBJ1-1; 9 bases match TRBD1. This CDR3 comprises 13 residues. V was pared by 5 bases and J by 10 bases, with 8 bases of the junction left unmatched. Germline V lookup: CDR1 SGHAT, CDR2 FQNNGV. For the CDR3, the DNA is TGTGCCAGCAGCCCGGGACAGGGTCTGGGAGCTTTCTTT. Amino acids: CASSPGQGLGAFF. Full variable domain (remainder filled in from reference TRBV11-2 and TRBJ1-1): EAGVAQSPRYKIIEKRQSVAFWCNPISGHATLYWYQQILGQGPKLLIQFQNNGVVDDSQLPKDRFSAERLKGVDSTLKIQPAKLEDSAVYLCASSPGQGLGAFFGQGTRLTVV.

The chain links TRBV9 to TRBJ2-7; D possibly corresponds to TRBD1 (6 bases). V lost 4 bases to trimming and J lost 6 bases, with 14 bases between them. Germline values: CDR1 SGDLS, CDR2 YYNGEE. The CDR3 is made up of 13 amino acids. CDR3 in DNA: TGTGCCAGCAGCTTGGCAGGGGCGGCCGAGCAGTACTTC. Its translation: CASSLAGAAEQYF.

The V and J genes are TRBV19 and TRBJ2-3; 9 nucleotides align to TRBD2. V shed 3 bases and J 0 bases; nucleotides not matched to a gene: 7. Germline V gene sequence: CDR1 LNHDA, CDR2 SQIVND (reference sequence). The CDR3 covers 17 residues. CDR3 protein: CASSIGLALASTDTQYF. In DNA form, the CDR3 reads TGTGCCAGTAGTATTGGACTAGCGTTAGCTAGCACAGATACGCAGTATTTT.

The V and J genes are TRBV6-5 and TRBJ1-5; 10 nucleotides match TRBD1. This CDR3 comprises 14 residues. The J segment lost 5 bases and the V segment lost 6 bases, leaving 4 bases of the junction unmatched. CDR1 MNHEY and CDR2 SVGAGI come from the germline V gene. CDR3 nucleotides: TGTGCCAGCAGCCGGGACAGGGGATATCAGCCCCAGCATTTT. This sequence encodes CASSRDRGYQPQHF.

V usage is TRBV4-2 and J usage is TRBJ2-3, with 13 bases lining up with TRBD2. Germline V gene lookup returns CDR1 LGHNA and CDR2 YNFKEQ. Trimming removed 0 bases from V and 1 base from J; junction bases left unmatched: 10. The CDR3 loop spans 20 amino acids. CDR3 bases: TGTGCCAGCAGCCAAGAACTAGCGGGAGGGCCATCCGTGCGCACAGATACGCAGTATTTT. Its protein product is CASSQELAGGPSVRTDTQYF.

The chain uses TRBV28 and TRBJ2-7; 12 nucleotides agree with TRBD2. CDR3 length: 15 amino acids. Trimming at V came to 5 bases and at J to 5 bases, leaving 7 bases not matched to a gene. Germline loops: CDR1 MDHEN, CDR2 SYDVKM. The DNA for the CDR3 is TGTGCCAGCAGTCAGACTAGCGGGAGTCGCGACGAGCAGTACTTC. Amino acids: CASSQTSGSRDEQYF.

This clone showed up just a few times. V is TRBV18 and J is TRBJ1-2, with 8 bases identical to TRBD1. This CDR3 spans 15 amino acids. V trimming: 3 bases; J trimming: 3 bases; junction bases outside the gene matches: 6. Germline V CDR1 and CDR2: KGHSH, LQKENI. The CDR3 sequence: CASSPLDRADYGYTF. DNA of the CDR3: TGTGCCAGCTCACCCTTGGACAGGGCGGACTATGGCTACACCTTC.

The chain links TRBV18 to TRBJ2-7; weak D call: TRBD2 (7 bases). V lost 6 bases to trimming and J lost 3 bases, with 21 bases between them. The CDR3 runs to 16 residues. Per the germline V gene, CDR1 is KGHSH and CDR2 is LQKENI. CDR3 coding DNA: TGTGCCAGCTCCCCCGCGGGGGCGATCCGTCACTACGAGCAGTACTTC. Protein sequence: CASSPAGAIRHYEQYF.

As regards this clone: The germline gene is not matched at one end of the junction; a read error may be the cause. The chain couples TRBV7-2 to TRBJ2-1; perhaps TRBD2 as D (5 bases). Germline values: CDR1 SGHTA, CDR2 FQGNSA. This CDR3 has 11 amino acids. The CDR3 protein is CASSPPDSLLF. The CDR3 DNA reads TGTGCCAGCAGCCCACCGGACTCCCTCCTCTTC.

V gene TRBV5-8 combines with J gene TRBJ1-1; D ambiguous. The V gene lost 0 bases and the J gene lost 4 bases, with 19 bases spanning the gap. The germline gives CDR1 SGHTS, CDR2 YDEGEE. The CDR3 length is 17 residues. The CDR3 DNA sequence: TGTGCCAGCAGCTTGGACTTTGGGAGGATCCAGCGCACTGAAGCTTTCTTT. Translating gives CASSLDFGRIQRTEAFF. The variable domain in full, with the rest retrieved from reference TRBV5-8 and TRBJ1-1, is EAGVTQSPTHLIKTRGQQATLRCSPISGHTSVYWYQQALGLGLQFLLWYDEGEERNRGNFPPRFSGRQFPNYSSELNVNALELEDSALYLCASSLDFGRIQRTEAFFGQGTRLTVV.

The chain combines TRBV19 with TRBJ1-2; TRBD1 might be the D (5 bases). CDR1 LNHDA and CDR2 SQIVND come from the germline V gene (reference sequence). The CDR3 loop spans 16 amino acids. The ends were cut back, 5 bases at V and 1 base at J, with 17 bases in the middle. DNA for the CDR3: TGTGCCAGTAGTCGCGCTTGGGGCAGGAATAACTATGGCTACACCTTC. It translates to CASSRAWGRNNYGYTF.

This clone was detected once. V is TRBV14 and J is TRBJ2-1; 11 nucleotides agree with TRBD2. Trimming took 2 bases from V and 5 from J; bases not matched to a gene: 5. Germline CDR1 SGHDN, CDR2 FVKESK. The CDR3 runs 16 residues. This chain's CDR3 is CASSQIGLAGHNEQFF. CDR3 nucleotide sequence: TGTGCCAGCAGCCAAATAGGACTAGCGGGCCACAATGAGCAGTTCTTC.

The rearrangement uses TRBV19 and TRBJ1-3; D may be TRBD1 (5 bases). The CDR3 runs 15 residues. V was pared by 11 bases and J by 0 bases, with 17 bases between. Per germline, CDR1 LNHDA and CDR2 SQIVND (reference sequence). CDR3 amino acids: CASRGPRISGNTIYF. The CDR3 DNA follows: TGTGCCTCAAGGGGCCCGAGGATCTCTGGAAACACCATATATTTT. The variable domain in full, completed from reference TRBV19 and TRBJ1-3, reads DGGITQSPKYLFRKEGQNVTLSCEQNLNHDAMYWYRQDPGQGLRLIYYSQIVNDFQKGDIAEGYSVSREKKESFPLTVTSAQKNPTAFYLCASRGPRISGNTIYFGEGSWLTVV.

This chain links TRBV27 with TRBJ2-6; tentative D call: TRBD2 (6 bases). The CDR3 length is 17 residues. The V end lost 5 bases, the J end lost 0 bases, and 14 bases lay between the germline ends. Germline V gene sequence: CDR1 MNHEY, CDR2 SMNVEV (reference sequence). The CDR3 region is CASSPRGALSGANVLTF. DNA for the CDR3: TGTGCCAGCAGTCCCCGCGGGGCACTCTCTGGGGCCAACGTCCTGACTTTC.

The genes are TRBV18 and TRBJ2-7; D gene unclear. Trimming pared 2 bases from V and 4 bases from J, leaving 6 bases between. From germline, CDR1 is KGHSH and CDR2 LQKENI. The CDR3 loop spans 12 amino acids. The CDR3 loop reads CASSPAEYEQYF. In DNA form, the CDR3 reads TGTGCCAGCTCACCAGCGGAGTACGAGCAGTACTTC.